This TCR beta chain was recorded in a study of low-dose radiotherapy and immunotherapy resistance in tumors (dated by TCRdb to the early 2020s). Describing the broader study: Cohort 1 received 0.5 Gy per fraction every 2 weeks, with a prescribed total PTV dose of 6.5 Gy. In Cohort 2, 1 Gy per fraction was delivered every two weeks, for a total of 13 Gy over 26 weeks. Eight patients were included in the translational analysis, namely three from the first dose cohort plus the first five from the second dose cohort. Starting on cycle 1 day 1, patients took 300 mg of aspirin by mouth once a day for four cycles. Nivolumab and ipilimumab were both given intravenously, with nivolumab at a 240 mg flat dose every two weeks and ipilimumab at 1 mg/kg every six weeks. Every two weeks, patients got intravenous cyclophosphamide at 200 mg/m2, given one day ahead of each radiation and immunotherapy administration. The trial did not randomize participants into treatment groups.

TCRdb records Illumina HiSeq 2500 as the sequencer. Superscript III and a set of TRAV- and TRBV-specific primers were used to synthesize first-strand cDNA, so that both TCRalpha and TCRbeta chains were covered. TCRs were amplified with Phusion for around 20 PCR cycles using a constant-region primer together with the adapter attached to the V primers. Amplification of the isolated mRNA was done with the MessageAmp II aRNA Amplification Kit, which involved a roughly 17-hour in vitro transcription at 37 degrees C. mRNA for TCR sequencing was isolated with the Dynabeads mRNA DIRECT Purification Kit. A second approximately 25-cycle Phusion PCR added indexed Illumina adapters, and products were purified with AMPure XP beads. The authors processed their data as follows. Using custom Perl scripts, TCR sequences encoding the same protein were pooled, out-of-frame sequences were removed, and the abundance of each clonotype was computed. The analysis excluded TCR sequences that were supported by just one read. Among the metrics used to describe the repertoires were Shannon entropy, Gini index, clonality, richness, and the frequency of TCRs shared between repertoires. TCRdb reanalyzed the raw reads on its own, using fastp at Q25 for trimming and MiXCR for clone calling, and kept in-frame beta chains. Every CDR3 protein is listed once, alongside the most common genes and DNA of its rows. TCRdb, rather than the study authors, made the V and J calls. This sample has 95,000 to 100,000 distinct CDR3 sequences in its table, and less than 25% of those were observed once. The biggest ten clones account for approximately 4% of the sample.

The CDR3 runs 16 amino acids, cysteine and phenylalanine included. The entry retains the CDR3 DNA only, 48 bases that are in frame from base 1. Taken from the germline V gene, the CDR1 and CDR2 loops are SGHVS and FQNEAQ. V lost 1 base and J lost 4 bases, and the count of bases not matched to a germline gene is 6. Read against the paper, the sample's time point label means: after trial treatment. The sample's treatment or condition label, decoded: LDRT plus nivolumab, ipilimumab, low-dose cyclophosphamide and aspirin (RACIN trial). The donors came from RACIN, which was a single-arm phase I dose-escalation trial that paired nivolumab and ipilimumab with aspirin, low-dose cyclophosphamide and low-dose radiotherapy. Patients with advanced, TIL-negative solid tumors were considered eligible. This clonotype has ten or more counts. The specificity of this receptor is unknown. No qualities accompany the bases; no much larger clone lies one base away.

The input for sequencing was PBMCs, taken after low-dose radiotherapy plus immunotherapy. This TCR was recovered from a male donor with prostate cancer. The chain joins TRBV7-8 to TRBJ2-3; 9 junctional bases match TRBD2. The sequenced DNA is TGTGCCAGCAGCTTAGTAGGCGGGGGGGCCTCAGATACGCAGTATTTT. Translated, it gives CASSLVGGGASDTQYF.